This TCR beta chain originates from a study of T cell repertoires in cytomegalovirus infection. Via MiXCR, TCRdb re-called the reads, giving one row per CDR3 protein. The repertoire holds around 77,000 distinct CDR3 sequences, with 20% to 25% as singletons. CDR3 length: 14 residues. The germline V gene has CDR1 SGHAT and CDR2 FQNNGV. Trimming took 7 bases from V and 6 from J, leaving 18 bases between them. This clonotype was detected once. Its target is not known. The sequencing used CD8+ T cells from cultured PBMCs, collected from culture after CMV antigen stimulation. The clonotype was recovered from a human donor in good health (CMV status not recorded). Some clones in this sample may be carry-over from other donors' samples. The chain links TRBV11-2 to TRBJ1-1; D is uncertain. CDR3 residues: CASTRRGNEAEAFF. The CDR3 region has the DNA TGTGCCAGCACCCGCCGAGGGAATGAGGCTGAAGCTTTCTTT.